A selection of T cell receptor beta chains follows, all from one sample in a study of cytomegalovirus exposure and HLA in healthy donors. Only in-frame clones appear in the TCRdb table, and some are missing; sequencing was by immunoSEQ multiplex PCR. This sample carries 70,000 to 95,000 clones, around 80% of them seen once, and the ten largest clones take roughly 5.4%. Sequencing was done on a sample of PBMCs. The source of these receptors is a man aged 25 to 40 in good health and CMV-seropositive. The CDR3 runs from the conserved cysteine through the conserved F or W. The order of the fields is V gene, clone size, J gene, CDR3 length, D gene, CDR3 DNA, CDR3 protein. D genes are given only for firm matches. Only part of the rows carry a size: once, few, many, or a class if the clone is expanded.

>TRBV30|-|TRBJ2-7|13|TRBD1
TGTGCCTGGTTACGGGACAGGTCCTACGGGCAGTACTTC
CAWLRDRSYGQYF
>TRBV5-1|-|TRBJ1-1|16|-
TGCGCCAGCAGCCCCGGGGTCTCCCTGGCGGACACTGAAGCTTTCTTT
CASSPGVSLADTEAFF
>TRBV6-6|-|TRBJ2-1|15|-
TGTGCCAGCAGTTACTCGATGGGCCGGGGCAATGAGCAGTTCTTC
CASSYSMGRGNEQFF
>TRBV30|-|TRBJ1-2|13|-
TGTGCCTGGAGTGTAATGTCGGGATATGGCTACACCTTC
CAWSVMSGYGYTF
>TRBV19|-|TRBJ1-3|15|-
TGTGCCAGTAGTCCCCCAGGGGCGCGCGGAAACACCATATATTTT
CASSPPGARGNTIYF
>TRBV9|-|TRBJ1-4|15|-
TGTGCCAGCAGCGTAGCTGGGGGGTTTAATGAAAAACTGTTTTTT
CASSVAGGFNEKLFF
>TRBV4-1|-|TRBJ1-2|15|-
TGCGCCAGCAGCCCGGGGGGATCCGCTCTAAATGGCTACACCTTC
CASSPGGSALNGYTF
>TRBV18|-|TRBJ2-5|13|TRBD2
TGTGCCAGCAGGACTAGCGGTCAAGAGACCCAGTACTTC
CASRTSGQETQYF
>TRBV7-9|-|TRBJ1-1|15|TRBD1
TGTGCCAGCAGCATTTGGGACAGTTCGAACACTGAAGCTTTCTTT
CASSIWDSSNTEAFF
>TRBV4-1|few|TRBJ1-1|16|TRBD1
TGCGCCAGCAGCCAATCCACACAGGGGAAGAACACTGAAGCTTTCTTT
CASSQSTQGKNTEAFF
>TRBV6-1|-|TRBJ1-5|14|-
TGTGCCAGCAGTGAGGCAGATCTCAATCAGCCCCAGCATTTT
CASSEADLNQPQHF
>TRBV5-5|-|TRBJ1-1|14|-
TGTGCCAGCAGCCTCAGGGGATGGGGCACTGAAGCTTTCTTT
CASSLRGWGTEAFF
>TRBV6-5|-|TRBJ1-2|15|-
TGTGCCAGCAGACAACAGGGCGGGGGAAGCTATGGCTACACCTTC
CASRQQGGGSYGYTF
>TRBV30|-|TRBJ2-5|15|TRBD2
TGTGCCTGGAGTGTAAGGGCTAGCGGGGAGGGGACCCAGTACTTC
CAWSVRASGEGTQYF
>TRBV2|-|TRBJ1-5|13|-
TGTGCCAGCCGCCGGGTCAACAATCAGCCCCAGCATTTT
CASRRVNNQPQHF
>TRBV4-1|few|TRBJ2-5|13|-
TGCGCCAGCAGCCGAGGGATTCGAGAGACCCAGTACTTC
CASSRGIRETQYF
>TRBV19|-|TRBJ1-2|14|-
TGTGCCAGTAGTATTGATGGTGGGGCGATTGGCTACACCTTC
CASSIDGGAIGYTF
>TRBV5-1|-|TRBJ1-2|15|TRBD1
TGCGCCAGCAGCTTGGTTGCCGGGACAGGGCAGGGCTACACCTTC
CASSLVAGTGQGYTF
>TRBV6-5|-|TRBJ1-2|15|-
TGTGCCAGCAGTCAGCGGGAGAGGTATAACTATGGCTACACCTTC
CASSQRERYNYGYTF
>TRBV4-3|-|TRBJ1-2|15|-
TGCGCCAGCAGCCAAGATGGGCGGCCCGAGGGAGGCTACACCTTC
CASSQDGRPEGGYTF
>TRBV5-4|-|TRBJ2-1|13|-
TGTGCCAGCAGCTTGGACCGGAGGGATGAGCAGTTCTTC
CASSLDRRDEQFF
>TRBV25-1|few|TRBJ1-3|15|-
TGTGCCAGCAGTGAATACGGCGGCTCTGGAAACACCATATATTTT
CASSEYGGSGNTIYF
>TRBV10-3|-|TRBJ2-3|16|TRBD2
TGTGCCATCAGTGCTAGCGGGGGGGCCGGACCAGATACGCAGTATTTT
CAISASGGAGPDTQYF
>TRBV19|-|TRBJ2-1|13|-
TGTGCCAGTAGTATAGTATCGGTTGGTGAGCAGTTCTTC
CASSIVSVGEQFF
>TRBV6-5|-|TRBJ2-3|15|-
TGTGCCAGCAGTTACTCCCCACAGGTGGCAGATACGCAGTATTTT
CASSYSPQVADTQYF
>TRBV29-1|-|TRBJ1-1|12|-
TGCAGCGTCGTCCCGAGCCACACTGAAGCTTTCTTT
CSVVPSHTEAFF
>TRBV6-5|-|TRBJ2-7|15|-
TGTGCCAGCAGTTACTCGTACGGAGAAGCCTACGAGCAGTACTTC
CASSYSYGEAYEQYF
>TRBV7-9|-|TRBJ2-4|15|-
TGTGCCAGCAGCTTTGACAGTAGGGGGAGTAGCATTCAGTACTTC
CASSFDSRGSSIQYF
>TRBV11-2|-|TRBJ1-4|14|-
TGTGCCAGCAGCCTGTGGCAGGGTAATGAAAAACTGTTTTTT
CASSLWQGNEKLFF
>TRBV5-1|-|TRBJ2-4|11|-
TGCGCCAGCAGCGACGGGAACATTCAGTACTTC
CASSDGNIQYF
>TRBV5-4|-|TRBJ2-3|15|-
TGTGCCAGCAGCCAGGTGGAGGTCGGAGGAGATACGCAGTATTTT
CASSQVEVGGDTQYF
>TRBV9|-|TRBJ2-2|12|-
TGTGCCAGCAGCGTAGTAGCCGGGGAGCTGTTTTTT
CASSVVAGELFF
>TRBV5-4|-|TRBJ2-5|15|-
TGTGCCAGCAGCTTGGGGGCCCTAGGGGGAGAGACCCAGTACTTC
CASSLGALGGETQYF
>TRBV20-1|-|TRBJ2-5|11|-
TGCAGTGCTAGATTTCTCGCGGCCCAGTACTTC
CSARFLAAQYF
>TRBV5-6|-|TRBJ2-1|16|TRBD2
TGTGCCAGCAGCTCGAGGGATATCGGGGGGAACAATGAGCAGTTCTTC
CASSSRDIGGNNEQFF
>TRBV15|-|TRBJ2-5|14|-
TGTGCCACCAGCAGAGATCACGGTCAAGAGACCCAGTACTTC
CATSRDHGQETQYF
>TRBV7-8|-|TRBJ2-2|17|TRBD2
TGTGCCAGCAGCCCCGCGGGGGGTAATTTGATCACCGGGGAGCTGTTTTTT
CASSPAGGNLITGELFF
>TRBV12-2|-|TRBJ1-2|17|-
TGTGCAAGTCGCTTAAATCCGGGACTTGCCCTCCTCTATGGCTACACCTTC
CASRLNPGLALLYGYTF
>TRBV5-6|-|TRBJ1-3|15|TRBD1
TGTGCCAGCAGCTTGTACCAGGGGGCATTAAACACCATATATTTT
CASSLYQGALNTIYF
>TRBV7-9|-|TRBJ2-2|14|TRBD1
TGTTCCAGCAGCTCGACAGGGGTAGAAGGGGAGCTGTTTTTT
CSSSSTGVEGELFF
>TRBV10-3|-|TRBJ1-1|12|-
TGTGCCATCAGTCATCCATACACTGAAGCTTTCTTT
CAISHPYTEAFF
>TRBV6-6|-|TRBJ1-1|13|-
TGTGCCACCCATTGGACAACGAACACTGAAGCTTTCTTT
CATHWTTNTEAFF
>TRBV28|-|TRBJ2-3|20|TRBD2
TGTGCCAGCAGTCCCTTTGTTCTTCCTTTAGCGGGAGGGGTCGCAGATACGCAGTATTTT
CASSPFVLPLAGGVADTQYF
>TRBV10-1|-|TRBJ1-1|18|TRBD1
TGCGCCAGCAGTCGGAGGACAGGGTTGGTACTTTGGGAAACTGAAGCTTTCTTT
CASSRRTGLVLWETEAFF
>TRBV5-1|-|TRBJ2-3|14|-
TGCGCCAGCAGCCAGCGACCGGGCACAGATACGCAGTATTTT
CASSQRPGTDTQYF
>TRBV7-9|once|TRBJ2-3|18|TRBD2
TGTTCCAGCAGCTCGGGACTAGCGGGGGGGTCTAGCACAGATACGCAGTATTTT
CSSSSGLAGGSSTDTQYF
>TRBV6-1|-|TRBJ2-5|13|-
TGTGCCAGCAGTGAAGCTGGGAGGGAGACCCAGTACTTC
CASSEAGRETQYF
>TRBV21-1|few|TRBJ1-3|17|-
TGTGCCAGCAGCACAACCCGAGGGGGGGCGGAAGGAAACACCATATATTTT
CASSTTRGGAEGNTIYF
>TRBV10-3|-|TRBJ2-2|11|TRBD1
TGTGCCATTGGACAGGCCGGGGAGCTGTTTTTT
CAIGQAGELFF
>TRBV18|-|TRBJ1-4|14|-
TGTGCCAGCTCACCCTCCAACGTCGACAAAGGACTGTTTTTT
CASSPSNVDKGLFF
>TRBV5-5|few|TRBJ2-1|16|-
TGTGCCAGCAGCTTTCAGACAGGATTAAGGGCCAATGAGCAGTTCTTC
CASSFQTGLRANEQFF
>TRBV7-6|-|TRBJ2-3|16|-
TGTGCCAGCAGCTTAGATCCCGCCGGCGGTAGCGATACGCAGTATTTT
CASSLDPAGGSDTQYF
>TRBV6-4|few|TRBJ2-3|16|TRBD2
TGTGCCAGCAGTGCGACTAGCGGGGGGGCCGTTGATACGCAGTATTTT
CASSATSGGAVDTQYF
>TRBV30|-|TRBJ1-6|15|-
TGTGCCTGGAGTGCCACGGTGAGAGGAAATTCACCCCTCCACTTT
CAWSATVRGNSPLHF
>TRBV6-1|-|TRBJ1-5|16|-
TGTGCCAGCAGCGAAACGGCAGGGTATACTAATCAGCCCCAGCATTTT
CASSETAGYTNQPQHF
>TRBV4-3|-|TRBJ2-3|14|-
TGCGCCAGCAGCCAAGTGTTACGAGCAGATACGCAGTATTTT
CASSQVLRADTQYF